The 21 T cell receptor beta chains presented below share a single source sample, sequenced in a study of T cells in Graves' hyperthyroidism and ophthalmopathy. Using RNA transcripts as the source, TCR beta CDR3 regions were amplified. Primed by the HTBI set, a first-round RT-PCR was run on the TCR CDR3. TCRdb reanalysed the multiplex PCR reads using MiXCR and keeps one entry per CDR3 protein. This repertoire shows around 600,000 distinct CDR3 sequences, approximately 15% found once; its top ten account for 7% to 9%. Sequenced sample: blood. The receptors were sampled from a woman aged 18-30 years with Graves' ophthalmopathy.

The chain uses TRBV5-6 and TRBJ1-6; 11 bases are shared with TRBD1. J was trimmed by 7 bases and V by 1 base; bases with no gene match: 19. The CDR3 runs to 21 residues. Germline CDR1 SGHDT, CDR2 YYEEEE. CDR3 protein: CASSLSGDRGNQISINSPLHF. The DNA for the CDR3 is TGTGCCAGCAGCTTGTCCGGGGACAGGGGGAACCAAATTAGCATCAATTCACCCCTCCACTTT.

Many counts were recorded for this clonotype. The chain recombines TRBV28 with TRBJ2-7; 7 bases map to TRBD1. The CDR3 consists of 11 residues. Losses at the gene ends were 3 bases for V and 9 bases for J; bases not matched to a gene: 2. Germline V gene sequence: CDR1 MDHEN, CDR2 SYDVKM. CDR3: CASSFTGVQYF. As DNA, the CDR3 is TGTGCCAGCAGTTTCACAGGGGTGCAGTACTTC.

This chain connects TRBV30 to TRBJ1-6; 10 bases are shared with TRBD1. The junction had 8 bases not matched to a gene; V was cut back by 0 bases and J by 9 bases. Germline V lookup: CDR1 GTSNPN, CDR2 SVGIG (reference sequence). CDR3 length: 16 amino acids. The DNA for the CDR3 is TGTGCCTGGAGTGTATGGGGGACAGGGGACGGTTCACCCCTCCACTTT. Translated: CAWSVWGTGDGSPLHF.

This clonotype showed up many times. The chain is built from TRBV12-3 or TRBV12-4 and TRBJ2-7; TRBD1 aligns across 9 bases. The CDR3 sequence is 14 residues long. The V segment lost 7 bases and the J segment 5 bases; nucleotides outside the gene matches: 9. The DNA for the CDR3 is TGTGCCAGCAAAATACAGGGGGCGGTGGACGAGCAGTACTTC. Its translation: CASKIQGAVDEQYF.

The genes are TRBV28 and TRBJ2-7; 10 bases match TRBD2. Germline V gene data show CDR1 as MDHEN and CDR2 as SYDVKM. The junction had 6 bases not matched to a gene; V was cut back by 3 bases and J by 1 base. The CDR3 has 16 amino acids. The CDR3 bases are TGTGCCAGCAGTTTTGGGCTAGCGGGAGTTTCCTACGAGCAGTACTTC. As protein: CASSFGLAGVSYEQYF.

This clonotype was counted many times. The chain joins TRBV7-9 to TRBJ1-1; D ambiguous. Germline-derived CDR1 and CDR2 are SEHNR and FQNEAQ (reference sequence). The germline V and J ends were trimmed by 6 bases and 4 bases, with 12 bases remaining between them. The length of the CDR3 is 13 residues. The CDR3 nucleotides read TGTGCCAGCAGTGATATGTCCGCCACTGAAGCTTTCTTT. Amino acid sequence: CASSDMSATEAFF.

This clonotype has ten or more counts. This sequence joins TRBV7-9 and TRBJ2-1; TRBD2 aligns across 7 bases. The CDR3 is made up of 16 amino acids. The junction had 7 bases not matched to a gene; V was cut back by 3 bases and J by 2 bases. Germline values: CDR1 SEHNR, CDR2 FQNEAQ (reference sequence). The CDR3 DNA reads as TGTGCCAGCAGCTTCTCAGCGGGGCCTCCCTACAATGAGCAGTTCTTC. This gives the protein CASSFSAGPPYNEQFF.

The chain uses TRBV28 and TRBJ2-3; 8 bases fit TRBD2. Looked up from germline, CDR1 is MDHEN and CDR2 is SYDVKM. Unmatched junction bases numbered 13, after V lost 5 bases and J lost 6 bases. The CDR3 has 16 amino acids. The CDR3: CASSLSRGGSGDTQYF. The CDR3 DNA reads TGTGCCAGCAGTCTATCCCGGGGGGGTAGCGGGGATACGCAGTATTTT.

The chain carries TRBV19 and TRBJ1-2; D gene ambiguous. Germline values: CDR1 LNHDA, CDR2 SQIVND (reference sequence). Trimming removed 6 bases from V and 0 bases from J, with 11 bases in between. The CDR3 has 14 residues. The CDR3 DNA follows: TGTGCCAGTAGCAAGGACCCCTCTAACTATGGCTACACCTTC. This encodes CASSKDPSNYGYTF.

The V call is TRBV9, the J call TRBJ2-2; perhaps TRBD1 as D (5 bases). Germline CDR1 reads SGDLS; CDR2 reads YYNGEE. The CDR3 is made up of 18 amino acids. The V and J ends lost 4 bases and 0 bases respectively, with 19 bases between them. The CDR3: CASSQLLADTANTGELFF. Here the CDR3 DNA reads TGTGCCAGCAGCCAATTACTTGCGGACACCGCGAACACCGGGGAGCTGTTTTTT. Using reference TRBV9 and TRBJ2-2 for the parts outside the CDR3, the full variable domain is DSGVTQTPKHLITATGQRVTLRCSPRSGDLSVYWYQQSLDQGLQFLIQYYNGEERAKGNILERFSAQQFPDLHSELNLSSLELGDSALYFCASSQLLADTANTGELFFGEGSRLTVL.

This clonotype was observed at least ten times. V is TRBV30 and J is TRBJ1-2; D ambiguous. Germline assignment: CDR1 GTSNPN and CDR2 SVGIG (reference sequence). The CDR3 extends over 12 amino acids. V lost 0 bases to trimming and J lost 4 bases, with 6 bases between them. CDR3 bases: TGTGCCTGGAGTGTAAACTTCTATGGCTACACCTTC. Translated: CAWSVNFYGYTF.

CDR3: CASSLDGLAGGQETQYF. DNA for the CDR3: TGTGCCAGCAGCTTAGATGGACTAGCGGGAGGCCAAGAGACCCAGTACTTC. The V gene is TRBV7-6, the J gene TRBJ2-5, with 14 bases aligning to TRBD2. CDR1 is SGHVS, CDR2 FNYEAQ, per germline. The J segment lost 1 base and the V segment lost 1 base, leaving 2 bases of the junction unmatched. This CDR3 has 17 amino acids. Looking up the rest from reference TRBV7-6 and TRBJ2-5 gives the full variable domain: GAGVSQSPRYKVTKRGQDVALRCDPISGHVSLYWYRQALGQGPEFLTYFNYEAQQDKSGLPNDRFSAERPEGSISTLTIQRTEQRDSAMYRCASSLDGLAGGQETQYFGPGTRLLVL.

This clonotype was counted at least ten times. The CDR3 loop reads CASSPQQGGYNEQFF. The CDR3 nucleotides read TGTGCCAGCAGTCCACAACAGGGCGGTTACAATGAGCAGTTCTTC. J is TRBJ2-1 and V is TRBV27, with D possibly matching TRBD1 (6 bases). The CDR3 is 15 residues long. V was pared by 5 bases and J by 4 bases, with 15 bases between. Germline loops: CDR1 MNHEY, CDR2 SMNVEV (reference sequence).

In its sample, this clonotype was seen many times. The chain carries TRBV12-3 or TRBV12-4 and TRBJ1-2; D not certain. V lost 3 bases and J lost 1, with 6 bases in between. The CDR3 runs 13 residues. In DNA, the CDR3 is TGTGCCAGCAGTTTTGTCATTAACTATGGCTACACCTTC. Translated, it gives CASSFVINYGYTF.

This clonotype was detected only a few times. The gene calls are TRBV7-9 and TRBJ1-2; 8 nucleotides match TRBD1. The junction had 7 bases not matched to a gene; V was cut back by 4 bases and J by 3 bases. Germline loops: CDR1 SEHNR, CDR2 FQNEAQ (reference sequence). CDR3 size: 15 residues. CDR3 amino acids: CASSWSRGPDYGYTF. The CDR3 DNA reads TGTGCCAGCAGCTGGTCCAGGGGGCCCGACTATGGCTACACCTTC.

In its sample, this clonotype was seen many times. V is TRBV19 and J is TRBJ2-3, with D possibly TRBD2 on 5 matching bases. The CDR3 covers 14 residues. The germline V gene encodes CDR1 LNHDA and CDR2 SQIVND (reference sequence). V shed 5 bases and J shed 2 bases, with 11 bases lying between them. The CDR3 protein is CASSPGADTDTQYF. The DNA for the CDR3 is TGTGCCAGTAGTCCCGGAGCGGACACAGATACGCAGTATTTT.

This clonotype was recorded many times. This chain joins TRBV20-1 and TRBJ2-5; D gene unclear. V lost 0 bases, J lost 5 bases, and 13 bases lay in between. The CDR3 covers 14 residues. The V gene's germline CDR1 is DFQATT and CDR2 SNEGSKA (reference sequence). In nucleotides, the CDR3 is TGCAGTGCTAGAGACGTGAGGCGCCGGGAGACCCAGTACTTC. Translated, it gives CSARDVRRRETQYF.

At least ten counts were recorded for this clonotype. This chain joins TRBV7-2 and TRBJ2-7; D is uncertain. The CDR3 spans 13 residues. Trimming removed 2 bases from V and 3 bases from J, with 8 bases in between. Per the germline V gene, CDR1 is SGHTA and CDR2 is FQGNSA. The CDR3, as DNA: TGTGCCAGCAGCTTATCCAGGAACTACGAGCAGTACTTC. It is translated as CASSLSRNYEQYF.

This clonotype occurred many times. V and J are TRBV7-9 and TRBJ2-5, with 9 bases identical to TRBD1. V gave up 6 bases and J gave up 2 bases; unmatched junction bases: 10. The germline gives CDR1 SEHNR, CDR2 FQNEAQ (reference sequence). This CDR3 has 16 amino acids. CDR3 loop: CASSSTGTGRQETQYF. CDR3 bases: TGTGCCAGCAGTAGTACCGGGACAGGGCGACAAGAGACCCAGTACTTC.

This clonotype was seen repeatedly, ten times or more. V usage is TRBV12-3 or TRBV12-4 and J usage is TRBJ2-5, with a tentative D call TRBD2 (5 bases). V lost 1 base to trimming and J lost 3 bases, with 6 bases between them. The CDR3 extends over 13 amino acids. The CDR3 region has the DNA TGTGCCAGCAGTTTAGGGGAGAAAGAGACCCAGTACTTC. Its protein product is CASSLGEKETQYF.

This sequence joins TRBV29-1 and TRBJ2-5, with 13 bases fitting TRBD2. After removal of 1 base from V and 5 bases from J, the junction contained 1 base not matched to a gene. Per germline, CDR1 SQVTM and CDR2 ANQGSEA. This CDR3 spans 14 amino acids. CDR3 amino acids: CSVEGTSGSETQYF. As DNA, the CDR3 is TGCAGCGTTGAAGGGACTAGCGGGAGTGAGACCCAGTACTTC.